The T cell receptor (beta chain) under discussion was sequenced for a study of CD8+ T cells in alopecia areata. General study findings and limits: Patients showed less clear TCR sequence sharing than mice, possibly partly because of HLA diversity. Scalp sequencing also captures normal skin's resident alphabeta T cells.

Reverse transcribed after extraction, RNA yielded cDNA as the sequencing template. Produced via immunoSEQ multiplex PCR; TCRdb's table is partial and in-frame only. The repertoire holds over 25,000 clones, with around three quarters as singletons. Sorting separated CD4+ and CD8+ T cells out of PBMCs. Turning to this clone: Its antigen is currently unknown.

CDR1 LGHNA and CDR2 YSLEER come from the germline V gene. Trimming stripped 1 base from V and 8 bases from J, with 15 bases between. The CDR3 has 15 residues. This chain links TRBV4-3 with TRBJ2-4; the D is unclear. Specimen: NKG2D-low CD8+ T cells sorted from blood. The TCR originated in a human donor with alopecia areata. The CDR3 sequence: CASSQAALIGDIQYF. The CDR3 DNA reads TGCGCCAGCAGCCAAGCCGCCTTGATCGGAGACATTCAGTACTTC.